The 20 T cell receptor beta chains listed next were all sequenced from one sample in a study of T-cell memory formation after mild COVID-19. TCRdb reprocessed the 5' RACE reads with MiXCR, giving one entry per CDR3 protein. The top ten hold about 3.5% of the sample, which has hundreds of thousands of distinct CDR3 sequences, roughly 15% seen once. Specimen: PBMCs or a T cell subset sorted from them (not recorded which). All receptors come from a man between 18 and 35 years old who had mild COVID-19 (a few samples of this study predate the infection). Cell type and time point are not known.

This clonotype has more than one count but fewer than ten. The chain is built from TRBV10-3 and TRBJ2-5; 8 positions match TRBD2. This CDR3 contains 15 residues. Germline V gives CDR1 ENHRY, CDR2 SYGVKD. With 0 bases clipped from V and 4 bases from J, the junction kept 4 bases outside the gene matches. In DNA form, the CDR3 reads TGTGCCATCAGTGAGTCTTTACTAGCGGCAGAGACCCAGTACTTC. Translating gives CAISESLLAAETQYF.

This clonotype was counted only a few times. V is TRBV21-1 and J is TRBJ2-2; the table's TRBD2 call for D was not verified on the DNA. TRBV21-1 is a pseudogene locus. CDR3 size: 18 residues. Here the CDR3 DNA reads TGTGCCAGCAGCACTTCCGGGACTAGCAGTCGATCAACCGGGGAGCTGTTTTTT. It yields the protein CASSTSGTSSRSTGELFF.

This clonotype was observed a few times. The CDR3 sequence is CASSARDRVTDTQYF. As DNA, the CDR3 is TGTGCCAGCAGCGCCCGGGACAGGGTCACAGATACGCAGTATTTT. The chain uses TRBV7-9 and TRBJ2-3, with 9 bases matching TRBD1. CDR1 and CDR2 from the germline V gene are SEHNR and FQNEAQ (reference sequence). This CDR3 has 15 amino acids. The V segment lost 5 bases and the J segment 2 bases; nucleotides outside the gene matches: 5.

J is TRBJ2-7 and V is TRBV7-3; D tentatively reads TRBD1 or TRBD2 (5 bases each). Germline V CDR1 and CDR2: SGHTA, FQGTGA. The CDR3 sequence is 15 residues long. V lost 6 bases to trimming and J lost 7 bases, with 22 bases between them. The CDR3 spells CASRESGTRGGEQYF. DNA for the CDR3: TGTGCCAGCAGGGAGTCTGGGACGAGAGGCGGAGAGCAGTACTTC.

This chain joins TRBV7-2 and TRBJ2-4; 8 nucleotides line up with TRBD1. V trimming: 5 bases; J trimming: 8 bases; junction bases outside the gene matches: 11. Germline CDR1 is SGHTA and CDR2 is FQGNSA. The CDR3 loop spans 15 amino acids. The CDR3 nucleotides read TGTGCCAGCAGCCTGTGGACAGGGCTAGAGGACATTCAGTACTTC. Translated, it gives CASSLWTGLEDIQYF.

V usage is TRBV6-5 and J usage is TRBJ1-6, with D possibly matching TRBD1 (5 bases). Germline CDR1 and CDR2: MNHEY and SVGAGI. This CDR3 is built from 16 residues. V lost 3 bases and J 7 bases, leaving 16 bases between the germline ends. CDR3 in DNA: TGTGCCAGCAGTTATAGCGGGACGGCTACGAATTCACCCCTCCACTTT. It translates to CASSYSGTATNSPLHF.

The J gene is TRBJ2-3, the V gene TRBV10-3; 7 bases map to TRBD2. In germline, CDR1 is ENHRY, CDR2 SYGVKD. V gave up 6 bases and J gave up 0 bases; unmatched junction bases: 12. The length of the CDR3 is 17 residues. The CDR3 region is CAIRGWVGLQSTDTQYF. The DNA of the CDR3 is TGTGCCATCAGGGGATGGGTGGGACTACAAAGCACAGATACGCAGTATTTT.

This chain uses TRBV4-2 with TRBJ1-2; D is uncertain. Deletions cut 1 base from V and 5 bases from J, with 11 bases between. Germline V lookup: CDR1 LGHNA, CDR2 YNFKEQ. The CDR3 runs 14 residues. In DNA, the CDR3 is TGTGCCAGCAGCCAAGGGCCGCTTGGGTATGGCTACACCTTC. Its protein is CASSQGPLGYGYTF.

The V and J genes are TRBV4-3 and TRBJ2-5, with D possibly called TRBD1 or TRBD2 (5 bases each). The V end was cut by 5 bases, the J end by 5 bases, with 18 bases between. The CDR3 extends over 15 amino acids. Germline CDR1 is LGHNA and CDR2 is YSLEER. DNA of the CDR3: TGCGCCAGCAGCTTAGGGGCCTCCAGAGGGGAGACCCAGTACTTC. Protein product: CASSLGASRGETQYF.

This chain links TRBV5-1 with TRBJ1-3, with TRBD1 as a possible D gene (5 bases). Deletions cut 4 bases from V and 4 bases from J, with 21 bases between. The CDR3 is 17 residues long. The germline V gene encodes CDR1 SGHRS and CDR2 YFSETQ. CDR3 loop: CASSPEVFQGPGNTIYF. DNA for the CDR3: TGCGCCAGCAGCCCGGAGGTATTCCAGGGACCAGGAAACACCATATATTTT.

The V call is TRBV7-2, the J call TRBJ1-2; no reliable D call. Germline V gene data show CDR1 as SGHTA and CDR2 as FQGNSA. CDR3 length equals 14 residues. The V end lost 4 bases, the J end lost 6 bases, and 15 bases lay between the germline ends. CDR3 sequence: CASSSPAPDNGYTF. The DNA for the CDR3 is TGTGCCAGCAGCTCCCCGGCCCCAGACAATGGCTACACCTTC.

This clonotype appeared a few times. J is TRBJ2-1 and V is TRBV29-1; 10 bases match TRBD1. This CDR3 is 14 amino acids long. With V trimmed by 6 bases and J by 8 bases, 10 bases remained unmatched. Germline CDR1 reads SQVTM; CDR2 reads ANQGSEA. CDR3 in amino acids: CSVKDRGRFDEQFF. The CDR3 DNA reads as TGCAGCGTAAAAGACAGGGGGCGCTTCGATGAGCAGTTCTTC.

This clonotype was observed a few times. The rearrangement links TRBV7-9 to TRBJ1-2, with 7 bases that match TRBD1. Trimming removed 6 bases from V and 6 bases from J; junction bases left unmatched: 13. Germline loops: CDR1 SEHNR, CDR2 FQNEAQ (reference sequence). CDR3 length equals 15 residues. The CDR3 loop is CASRPRKGQRNGYTF. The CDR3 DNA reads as TGTGCCAGCAGGCCACGTAAGGGACAGCGAAATGGCTACACCTTC.

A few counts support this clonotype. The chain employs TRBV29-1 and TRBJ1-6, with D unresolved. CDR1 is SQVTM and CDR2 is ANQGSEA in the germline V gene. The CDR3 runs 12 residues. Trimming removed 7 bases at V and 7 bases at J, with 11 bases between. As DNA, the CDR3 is TGCAGCGCCGGAGAGGCGAATTCACCCCTCCACTTT. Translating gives CSAGEANSPLHF.

CDR3 loop: CSASRQGYEQYF. CDR3 nucleotide sequence: TGCAGTGCTAGTCGACAGGGGTACGAGCAGTACTTC. The V and J genes are TRBV20-1 and TRBJ2-7, with 8 bases lining up with TRBD1. CDR3 length equals 12 residues. V trimming: 3 bases; J trimming: 4 bases; junction bases outside the gene matches: 2. From germline, CDR1 is DFQATT and CDR2 SNEGSKA (reference sequence).

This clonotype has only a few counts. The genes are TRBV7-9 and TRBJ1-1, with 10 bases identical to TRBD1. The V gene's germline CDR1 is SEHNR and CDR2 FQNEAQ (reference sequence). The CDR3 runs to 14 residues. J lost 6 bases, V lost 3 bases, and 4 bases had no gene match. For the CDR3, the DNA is TGTGCCAGCAGCTTCGACAGGGGGCTGGCTGAAGCTTTCTTT. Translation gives CASSFDRGLAEAFF.

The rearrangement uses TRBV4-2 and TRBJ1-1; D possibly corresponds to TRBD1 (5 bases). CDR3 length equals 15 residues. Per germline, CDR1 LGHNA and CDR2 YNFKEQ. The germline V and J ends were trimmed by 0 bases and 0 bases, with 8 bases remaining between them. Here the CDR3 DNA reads TGTGCCAGCAGCCAAGATGACAGTTTGAACACTGAAGCTTTCTTT. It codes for CASSQDDSLNTEAFF.

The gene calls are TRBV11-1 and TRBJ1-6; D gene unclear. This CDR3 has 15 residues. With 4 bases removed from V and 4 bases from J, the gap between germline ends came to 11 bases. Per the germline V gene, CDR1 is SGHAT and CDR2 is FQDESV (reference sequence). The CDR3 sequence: CASSWAGKYNSPLHF. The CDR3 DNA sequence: TGTGCCAGCAGCTGGGCAGGAAAATATAATTCACCCCTCCACTTT.

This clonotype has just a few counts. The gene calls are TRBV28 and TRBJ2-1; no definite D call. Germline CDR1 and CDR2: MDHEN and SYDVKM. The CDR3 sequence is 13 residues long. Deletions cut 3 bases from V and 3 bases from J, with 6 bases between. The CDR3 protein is CASSFGNYNEQFF. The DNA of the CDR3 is TGTGCCAGCAGTTTTGGGAACTACAATGAGCAGTTCTTC.

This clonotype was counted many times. CDR3 in amino acids: CASSLDRDTEAFF. In DNA form, the CDR3 reads TGTGCCAGCAGCCTGGACAGGGACACTGAAGCTTTCTTT. The J gene is TRBJ1-1, the V gene TRBV11-2; TRBD1 aligns across 8 bases. The CDR3 length is 13 residues. Germline V CDR1 and CDR2: SGHAT, FQNNGV. With V trimmed by 5 bases and J by 3 bases, 2 bases remained unmatched. The full variable domain, completed using reference TRBV11-2 and TRBJ1-1, is EAGVAQSPRYKIIEKRQSVAFWCNPISGHATLYWYQQILGQGPKLLIQFQNNGVVDDSQLPKDRFSAERLKGVDSTLKIQPAKLEDSAVYLCASSLDRDTEAFFGQGTRLTVV.